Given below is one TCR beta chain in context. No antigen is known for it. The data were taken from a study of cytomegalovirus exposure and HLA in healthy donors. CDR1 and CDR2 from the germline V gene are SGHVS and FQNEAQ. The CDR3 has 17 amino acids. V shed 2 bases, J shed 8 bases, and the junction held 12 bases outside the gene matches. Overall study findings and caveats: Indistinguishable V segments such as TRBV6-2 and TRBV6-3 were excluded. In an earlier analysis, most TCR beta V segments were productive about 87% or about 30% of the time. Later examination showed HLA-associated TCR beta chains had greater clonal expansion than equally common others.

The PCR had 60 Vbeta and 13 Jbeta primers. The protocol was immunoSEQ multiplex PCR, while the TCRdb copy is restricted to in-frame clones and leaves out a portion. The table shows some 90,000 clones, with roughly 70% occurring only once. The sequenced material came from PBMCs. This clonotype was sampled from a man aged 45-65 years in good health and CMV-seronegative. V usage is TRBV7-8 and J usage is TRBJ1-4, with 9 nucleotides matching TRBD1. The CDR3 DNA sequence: TGTGCCAGCAGCTTAACCCGGACAGGGGCCCGGGAGGAAAAACTGTTTTTT. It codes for CASSLTRTGAREEKLFF.